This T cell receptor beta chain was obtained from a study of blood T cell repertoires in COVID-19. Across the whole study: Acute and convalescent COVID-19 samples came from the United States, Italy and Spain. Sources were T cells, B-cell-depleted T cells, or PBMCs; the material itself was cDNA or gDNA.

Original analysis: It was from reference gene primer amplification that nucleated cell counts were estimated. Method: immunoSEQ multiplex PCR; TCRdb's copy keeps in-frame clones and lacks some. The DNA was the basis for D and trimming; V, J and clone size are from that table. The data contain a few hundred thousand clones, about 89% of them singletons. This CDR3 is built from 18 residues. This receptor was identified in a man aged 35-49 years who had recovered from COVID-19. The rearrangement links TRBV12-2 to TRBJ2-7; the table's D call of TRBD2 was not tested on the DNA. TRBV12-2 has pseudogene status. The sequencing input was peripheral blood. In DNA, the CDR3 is TGTGCAAGTCGCCCCCGCCCGCGGCAACCCTCCATTCCCTACGAGCAGTACTTC. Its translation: CASRPRPRQPSIPYEQYF.